This T cell receptor beta chain derives from a study of vaccination and CD4 T cells after COVID-19. Study at large: Every culture used as a control got a CEFX pool, an HIV-1 Nef pool, or no peptide. General study findings and limits: Spike mono-reactivity was the property of 304 of 307 vaccine-specific clones in convalescent patients.

A note on this clonotype: Antigen: not known.

Once obtained from cultured CD4+ T cells, the DNA was sequenced using the Oncomine TCR Beta short-read assay. In TCRdb, the PCR reads were re-called with MiXCR into one record per CDR3 protein. The profile shows about 15,000 distinct CDR3 sequences, around half of them singletons. Treatment of the sample: approximately nine-day PBMC culture with coronavirus spike peptide pools or control peptides (ViraFEST assay). Germline lookup yields CDR1 DFQATT and CDR2 SNEGSKA (reference sequence). This CDR3 contains 15 residues. V lost 1 base and J lost 4, with 16 bases in between. The chain has TRBV20-1 and TRBJ2-5; D is unresolved. The starting material was CD4+ T cells from blood, cultured in vitro, obtained before SARS-CoV-2 vaccination. The source of this sequence is a human donor who had recovered from COVID-19. Here the CDR3 DNA reads TGCAGTGCTAGAGGGCTAGTAGATCTCTCAGAGACCCAGTACTTC. This translates into CSARGLVDLSETQYF.